This T cell receptor (beta chain) was retrieved from a study of Graves' ophthalmopathy and Graves' hyperthyroidism. Ophthalmopathy not arising within 18 months of follow-up defined hyperthyroidism as stable. Orbital computed tomography and thyroid ultrasound, along with TRAb, serum thyroxine and clinical symptoms, underpinned diagnosis. PBMCs had their origin in fresh peripheral blood (roughly 11 ml). Study findings and constraints: Appearing in blood as well were most expanded thyroid clonotypes above 0.001 frequency.

Researchers took RNA transcripts and amplified TCR beta CDR3 regions from them. RT-PCR was first run with HTBI primers, then multiplex PCR in a second round. Each CDR3 protein is one row after TCRdb ran MiXCR on the multiplex PCR reads. The sample yields 680,000 or so distinct CDR3 sequences, around a fifth seen once. The CDR3 contains 15 residues. The germline CDR1 and CDR2 sequences are KGHDR and SFDVKD. V lost 4 bases to trimming and J lost 5 bases; unmatched junction nucleotides: 10. About this clonotype itself: Its antigen is undetermined.

The clonotype originates from a young woman with stable Graves' hyperthyroidism. Some clones in this sample may be carry-over from other donors' samples. The chain recombines TRBV24-1 with TRBJ2-7, with 7 bases identical to TRBD1. The specimen sequenced was peripheral blood. CDR3 DNA sequence: TGTGCCACCAGTGACCCTGTGACAGGGTGGGACGAGCAGTACTTC. This sequence encodes CATSDPVTGWDEQYF.